The entry below describes one TCR beta chain. This specimen comes from a study of shared T cell receptors in the human thymus. Germline V gene lookup returns CDR1 MNHEY and CDR2 SVGAGI. The V gene lost 6 bases and the J gene lost 4 bases, with 19 bases spanning the gap. This CDR3 contains 15 residues. Method: immunoSEQ multiplex PCR; TCRdb's copy keeps in-frame clones and lacks some. The sample has 500,000 to 550,000 clones; approximately 78% are singletons. These data are also associated with another study on human thymus T cells. As that report states: Healthy Finnish infants undergoing corrective surgery for congenital heart defects were the donors. Related work found strong thymic repertoire overlap between unrelated individuals.

This chain connects TRBV6-5 to TRBJ2-7; D is perhaps TRBD2 (6 bases). The sequence derives from a boy under two years old with a congenital heart defect. Input material: thymocytes. CDR3: CASRGQGGSGYEQYF. The DNA of the CDR3 is TGTGCCAGCAGGGGCCAGGGAGGCTCTGGTTACGAGCAGTACTTC.